This T cell receptor beta chain was captured in a study of blood T cells in healthy people across ages. The study, taken as a whole, reports: Diversity of TCR beta per million T cells declined in a roughly linear way with age. Naive T cell percentage showed a strong correlation with the diversity of TCR beta.

V was pared by 3 bases and J by 2 bases, with 12 bases between. The CDR3 is 15 amino acids. Looked up from germline, CDR1 is KGHSH and CDR2 is LQKENI. Isolation of PBMCs gave at least 7 million cells per sample. Primed by a sample-barcoded 5' primer and a J-beta primer mix, a second PCR proceeded for about 6 to 11 cycles. One entry per CDR3 protein, called by TCRdb with MiXCR from the 5' RACE reads. Altogether about 690,000 distinct CDR3 sequences are present, roughly 43% being singletons, with the ten largest covering around 30%. A word on this clonotype: As yet, its antigen is unknown.

The sequence derives from a man older than 75 in good health. Sequences were obtained from blood. The chain employs TRBV18 and TRBJ2-3; D is possibly TRBD2 (5 bases). CDR3: CASSPRGLVTDTQYF. The CDR3, as DNA: TGTGCCAGCTCACCGAGAGGACTGGTCACAGATACGCAGTATTTT.